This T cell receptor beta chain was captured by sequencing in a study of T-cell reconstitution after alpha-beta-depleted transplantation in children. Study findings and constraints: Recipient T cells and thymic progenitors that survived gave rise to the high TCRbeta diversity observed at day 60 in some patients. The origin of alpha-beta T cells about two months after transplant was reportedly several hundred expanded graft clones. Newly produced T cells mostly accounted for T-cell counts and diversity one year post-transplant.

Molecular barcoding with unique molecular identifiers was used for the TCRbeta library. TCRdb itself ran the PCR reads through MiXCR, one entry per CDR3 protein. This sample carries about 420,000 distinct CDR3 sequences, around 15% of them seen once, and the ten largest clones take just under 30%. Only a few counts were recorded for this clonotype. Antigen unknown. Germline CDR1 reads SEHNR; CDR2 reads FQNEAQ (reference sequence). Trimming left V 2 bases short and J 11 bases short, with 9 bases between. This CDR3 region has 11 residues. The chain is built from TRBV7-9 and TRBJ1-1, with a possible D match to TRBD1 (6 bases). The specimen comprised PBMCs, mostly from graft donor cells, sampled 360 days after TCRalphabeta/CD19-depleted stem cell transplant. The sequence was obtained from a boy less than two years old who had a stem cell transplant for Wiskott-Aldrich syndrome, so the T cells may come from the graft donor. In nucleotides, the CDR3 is TGTGCCAGCAGCTTACCAGGACAGGCTTTCTTT. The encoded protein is CASSLPGQAFF.